The present T cell receptor beta chain was sequenced within a study of blood T cells in healthy people across ages. There are 13 residues in the CDR3. Trimming removed 5 bases at V and 6 bases at J, with 13 bases between. CDR1 is SGHTA and CDR2 is FQGNSA in the germline V gene. Sample-barcoded 5' priming and a J-beta primer mix drove a second PCR of roughly 6 to 12 cycles. Tagging of each cDNA molecule was performed by a template-switch adaptor with 12 random nucleotides. TCRdb re-called the 5' RACE reads through MiXCR, storing one row per CDR3 protein. Among hundreds of thousands of distinct CDR3 sequences, about 43% were seen once, and the ten largest hold around 30%. It was approximately 9 milliliters of peripheral blood that were drawn from each donor.

Sequences were obtained from blood. This clonotype was obtained from a man at least 80 years old in good health. The V call is TRBV7-2, the J call TRBJ1-2; no firm D call. The CDR3 nucleotides read TGTGCCAGCAGCCGCCCTCAGTCGAATGGCTACACCTTC. Residues: CASSRPQSNGYTF.